This T cell receptor (beta chain) was identified during a study of T-cell memory formation after mild COVID-19. Study in general: Largely, TCR clusters stayed within a single donor. Study results and limitations: CD4+ contracting clones were found mainly in CM and EM, and CD8+ ones in EMRA. Later expanders leaned CD4+, whereas clones that contracted between day 15 and 85 were balanced CD4/CD8. Confirmation was lacking for SARS-CoV-2 specificity of second-wave clones that peaked on day 37.

TCRdb fed the 5' RACE reads into MiXCR, producing one record per CDR3 protein. The data hold 200,000 or so distinct CDR3 sequences, with about 9.2% observed a single time. The sample holds many counts of this clonotype. Its target is not known. V gave up 7 bases and J gave up 3 bases; unmatched junction bases: 10. Germline loops: CDR1 MNHEY, CDR2 SVGAGI. The CDR3 is 15 amino acids. The receptor was isolated from a man aged 18 to 29 who had mild COVID-19 (a few samples of this study predate the infection). Cell type and time point are not known. What was sequenced was PBMCs or a T cell subset sorted from them (not recorded which). The V call is TRBV6-5, the J call TRBJ2-5, with TRBD2 matching over 8 bases. CDR3 sequence (DNA): TGTGCCAGCAAGGGCGCCGGAGCGGGGGAAGAGACCCAGTACTTC. Amino acids: CASKGAGAGEETQYF.